These 18 T cell receptor beta chains originate from one sample sequenced in a study of PD-L1 blockade in urothelial cancer. The data were produced by immunoSEQ multiplex PCR, yet TCRdb's version contains in-frame clones alone and is incomplete. The table records about 76,000 clones, less than 95% of them present only once. The time point was: peripheral blood 6 weeks after treatment start. The material was PBMCs, obtained around atezolizumab (anti-PD-L1) treatment. These receptors were taken from a woman at least 80 years old with urothelial cancer.

This chain connects TRBV2 to TRBJ2-7; 7 positions agree with TRBD1. This CDR3 contains 13 residues. Germline CDR1 is SNHLY and CDR2 is FYNNEI. J was trimmed by 0 bases and V by 8 bases; bases with no gene match: 4. The CDR3 region has the DNA TGTGCCAGCGGAAGGGACAGCTCCTACGAGCAGTACTTC. It yields the protein CASGRDSSYEQYF.

The V call is TRBV5-4, the J call TRBJ1-1; the D gene is possibly TRBD1 (5 bases). The V gene's germline CDR1 is SGHNT and CDR2 YYREEE (reference sequence). The CDR3 loop spans 14 amino acids. V lost 4 bases and J lost 5, with 15 bases in between. CDR3 sequence reads: CASSPFGAWTEAFF. In nucleotides, the CDR3 is TGTGCCAGCAGCCCTTTTGGGGCTTGGACTGAAGCTTTCTTT.

The chain uses TRBV9 and TRBJ1-3; D call uncertain. The V end was cut by 0 bases, the J end by 1 base, with 11 bases between. Germline loops: CDR1 SGDLS, CDR2 YYNGEE. This CDR3 comprises 16 residues. In DNA form, the CDR3 reads TGTGCCAGCAGCGTAGGTGGCTCGTCGTCTGGAAACACCATATATTTT. Translating gives CASSVGGSSSGNTIYF.

The J gene is TRBJ2-1, the V gene TRBV11-3; TRBD2 agrees at 11 bases. V was pared by 3 bases and J by 5 bases, with 0 bases of the junction left unmatched. The CDR3 is 14 residues long. Germline V gene lookup returns CDR1 SGHNT and CDR2 YENEEA. The chain's CDR3 is CASSLGLADNEQFF. CDR3 DNA sequence: TGTGCCAGCAGCTTGGGACTAGCGGACAATGAGCAGTTCTTC.

The CDR3 DNA sequence: TGTGCCAGCAGCGCCCGGGAGGGGAACACTGAAGCTTTCTTT. Protein sequence: CASSAREGNTEAFF. The rearrangement links TRBV9 to TRBJ1-1; no reliable D call. Looked up from germline, CDR1 is SGDLS and CDR2 is YYNGEE. CDR3 length: 14 amino acids. V gave up 3 bases and J gave up 1 base, with 10 bases separating them.

The rearrangement uses TRBV6-1 and TRBJ1-5; 8 bases agree with TRBD1. Looked up from germline, CDR1 is MNHNS and CDR2 is SASEGT. The CDR3 is 14 amino acids. V lost 7 bases, J lost 6 bases, and 8 bases stayed unmatched. CDR3 residues: CASIRTGFSQPQHF. CDR3 DNA: TGTGCCAGCATTAGGACAGGGTTTAGTCAGCCCCAGCATTTT.

The gene calls are TRBV5-1 and TRBJ2-1, with 12 bases matching TRBD2. This CDR3 is 16 amino acids long. CDR1 and CDR2 (germline): SGHRS, YFSETQ. Trimming cost V 4 bases and J 4 bases; bases outside gene matches: 6. CDR3 sequence reads: CASSRGTSGLYNEQFF. For the CDR3, the DNA is TGCGCCAGCAGCAGAGGGACTAGCGGGCTATACAATGAGCAGTTCTTC.

J is TRBJ2-7 and V is TRBV29-1; 9 nucleotides align to TRBD1. V was pared by 5 bases and J by 3 bases, with 5 bases of the junction left unmatched. Germline CDR1 and CDR2: SQVTM and ANQGSEA. CDR3 length: 13 amino acids. The CDR3 spells CSVQRDRDYEQYF. Written as DNA, the CDR3 is TGCAGCGTTCAGCGGGACAGGGACTACGAGCAGTACTTC.

V gene TRBV5-4 combines with J gene TRBJ2-1; 10 nucleotides match TRBD1. CDR1 is SGHNT and CDR2 is YYREEE in the germline V gene (reference sequence). This CDR3 has 15 amino acids. Trimming at V came to 3 bases and at J to 2 bases, leaving 2 bases not matched to a gene. The DNA of the CDR3 is TGTGCCAGCAGCTGGGACAGGGGTACCTACAATGAGCAGTTCTTC. Amino acid sequence: CASSWDRGTYNEQFF.

The rearrangement joins TRBV27 to TRBJ2-1; 14 bases line up with TRBD2. Losses at the gene ends were 7 bases for V and 5 bases for J; bases not matched to a gene: 7. The V gene's germline CDR1 is MNHEY and CDR2 SMNVEV (reference sequence). This CDR3 is built from 16 residues. CDR3 protein: CASTQPGLAGDNEQFF. CDR3 in DNA: TGTGCCAGCACCCAGCCGGGACTAGCGGGAGACAATGAGCAGTTCTTC.

The chain combines TRBV2 with TRBJ2-2; no firm D call. V dropped 10 bases and J dropped 2 bases, with 14 bases sitting between them. This CDR3 region has 14 residues. In germline, CDR1 is SNHLY, CDR2 FYNNEI. The DNA for the CDR3 is TGTGCCACTAGACTTGCACTCAACACCGGGGAGCTGTTTTTT. Protein sequence: CATRLALNTGELFF.

This chain uses TRBV7-2 with TRBJ2-5; D is possibly TRBD2 (5 bases). The germline gives CDR1 SGHTA, CDR2 FQGNSA. Trimming shortened V by 5 bases and J by 0 bases, and 16 bases separated the two germline ends. There are 16 residues in the CDR3. CDR3 residues: CASSPAMREYQETQYF. The CDR3 nucleotides read TGTGCCAGCAGCCCCGCCATGAGGGAGTACCAAGAGACCCAGTACTTC.

This chain links TRBV11-1 with TRBJ2-1; the match to TRBD2 covers 9 bases. V was clipped by 3 bases and J by 8 bases; unmatched bases: 8. The CDR3 is made up of 15 amino acids. Germline V CDR1 and CDR2: SGHAT, FQDESV (reference sequence). The CDR3 nucleotides are TGTGCCAGCAGCTTGGGAGCGGGAGGCCGGGATGAGCAGTTCTTC. This codes for CASSLGAGGRDEQFF.

There are a few counts of this clone. This chain links TRBV19 with TRBJ1-5; TRBD1 is a possible D gene (5 bases). Trimming stripped 6 bases from V and 6 bases from J, with 15 bases between. Germline assignment: CDR1 LNHDA and CDR2 SQIVND (reference sequence). The CDR3 runs 14 residues. The CDR3 nucleotides read TGTGCCAGTAGCCCATCGGGGGGAGGTCAGCCCCAGCATTTT. Its translation: CASSPSGGGQPQHF.

The chain recombines TRBV5-5 with TRBJ1-5; tentatively, D is TRBD1 (5 bases). This CDR3 region has 15 residues. Germline CDR1 SGHKS, CDR2 YYEKEE (reference sequence). Between the trimmed V and J ends, which lost 4 bases and 4 bases, there was a span of 15 bases. CDR3 sequence: CASSDTGLTNQPQHF. CDR3 bases: TGTGCCAGCAGCGATACGGGACTTACTAATCAGCCCCAGCATTTT.

The J gene is TRBJ2-7, the V gene TRBV4-1; 10 bases fit TRBD2. V was pared by 2 bases and J by 6 bases, with 10 bases of the junction left unmatched. Germline CDR1 is MGHRA and CDR2 is YSYEKL. The CDR3 sequence is 16 residues long. CDR3 residues: CASSQRFLAGVGEQYF. As DNA, the CDR3 is TGCGCCAGCAGCCAACGGTTTCTAGCGGGAGTGGGCGAGCAGTACTTC.

This chain connects TRBV6-1 to TRBJ1-4; possibly TRBD1 for D (5 bases). The CDR3 consists of 14 residues. V lost 6 bases and J lost 3, with 11 bases in between. Germline V gene data show CDR1 as MNHNS and CDR2 as SASEGT. The CDR3 region is CASRQGSANEKLFF. In DNA form, the CDR3 reads TGTGCCAGCAGGCAGGGTTCAGCTAATGAAAAACTGTTTTTT.

This clone was counted once. The sample has other DNA sequences that encode this CDR3 too. The chain carries TRBV6-5 and TRBJ2-1; 11 bases fit TRBD2. Unmatched junction bases numbered 8, after V lost 8 bases and J lost 5 bases. Germline assignment: CDR1 MNHEY and CDR2 SVGAGI. CDR3 length equals 15 residues. CDR3 in DNA: TGTGCCAGCCGGTTCGCGGGACTAGCGGACAATGAGCAGTTCTTC. Translating it yields CASRFAGLADNEQFF.